These T cell receptor beta chains were read from a single sample in a study of blood T cell repertoires in COVID-19. Some clones are missing from TCRdb's copy, which holds only in-frame ones; the method was immunoSEQ multiplex PCR. The repertoire has fewer than 200,000 clones, more than 75% of them found once; the top ten carry over 0.7%. The source material was peripheral blood. The origin of the receptors is a young woman who had recovered from COVID-19. Each CDR3 is given with its conserved first and last residue. D genes are given only for firm matches. Part of the rows lack a size; the others show once, few, many or a class for expanded clones.

>TRBD1|TRBJ2-1|TRBV6-4|NA
TGTGCCAGCAGCGCTGGGGGACAGGAGTACAATGAGCAGTTCTTC
CASSAGGQEYNEQFF
>NA|TRBJ2-1|TRBV5-1|NA
TGCGCCAGCAGCTTGGCCGTAGAGGGTGAGCAGTTCTTC
CASSLAVEGEQFF
>TRBD2|TRBJ2-5|TRBV28|NA
TGTGCCAGCAGGCTCAGGACTAGCGGGGGCCAAGAGACCCAGTACTTC
CASRLRTSGGQETQYF
>NA|TRBJ2-3|TRBV5-1|NA
TGCGCCAGCAGCCTTGCAGGTAGGCCAGATACGCAGTATTTT
CASSLAGRPDTQYF
>NA|TRBJ1-1|TRBV7-8|once
TGTGCCAGCAGCTTGTGGGGCGCGTCAGGGAAGGACACTGAAGCTTTCTTT
CASSLWGASGKDTEAFF
>NA|TRBJ2-3|TRBV11-2|NA
TGTGCCAGCAGCTTAGGGACTCAGATCATGACAGATACGCAGTATTTT
CASSLGTQIMTDTQYF
>NA|TRBJ2-7|TRBV2|NA
TGTGCCTCTATAGGGGGGGGCATAAGGTCCTACGAGCAGTACTTC
CASIGGGIRSYEQYF
>TRBD2|TRBJ2-2|TRBV5-4|few
TGTGCCAGCAGGCCCGGGACTAGCGGGGGGGCCTCCACCGGGGAGCTGTTTTTT
CASRPGTSGGASTGELFF
>TRBD1|TRBJ2-1|TRBV5-1|NA
TGCGCCAGCAGCTTGGGGCAGGGGGCGAACAATGAGCAGTTCTTC
CASSLGQGANNEQFF
>TRBD2|TRBJ2-1|TRBV30|NA
TGTGCCTGGACCTTGGGACTAGCCTACAATGAGCAGTTCTTC
CAWTLGLAYNEQFF
>TRBD2|TRBJ2-2|TRBV9|NA
TGTGCCAGCAGCACCCCCCGACTAGCGGGGCACAGGGCCGGGGAGCTGTTTTTT
CASSTPRLAGHRAGELFF
>NA|TRBJ1-5|TRBV7-2|once
TGTGCCAGCAGCTTAGATTGGAACGGGCGGGGTCAGCCCCAGCATTTT
CASSLDWNGRGQPQHF
>TRBD2|TRBJ2-7|TRBV7-2|NA
TGTGCCAGCAGCTTAGCCTCCGGCGGGGGGGCCTACGAGCAGTACTTC
CASSLASGGGAYEQYF
>TRBD2|TRBJ2-7|TRBV9|NA
TGTGCCAGCAATAGCGGGGGAGCCTACGAGCAGTACTTC
CASNSGGAYEQYF
>NA|TRBJ2-7|TRBV6-5|NA
TGTGCCAGCAGCTCAGGGCCCTACGAGCAGTACTTC
CASSSGPYEQYF
>NA|TRBJ1-1|TRBV27|NA
TGTGCCAGCAGTTCGACTGAAGGATGGGGCGGTGAAGCTTTCTTT
CASSSTEGWGGEAFF
>TRBD1|TRBJ1-2|TRBV9|NA
TGTGCCAGCAGCACATCAGGGGGCCCCTATGGCTACACCTTC
CASSTSGGPYGYTF